Below are 19 T cell receptor beta chains sequenced from a single sample in a study of T-cell reconstitution after alpha-beta-depleted transplantation in children. TCRbeta library preparation incorporated unique molecular identifiers. TCRdb re-called the PCR reads with MiXCR, one entry per CDR3 protein. The repertoire consists of 250,000 to 300,000 distinct CDR3 sequences, with about 10% occurring once and the leading ten covering roughly a tenth. The sample consisted of PBMCs from the stem cell graft donor, taken from the stem cell graft. These receptors originate from a human donor who donated a stem cell graft to a child with SCID.

About this clonotype: This could be a read error, since a much larger clone is one nucleotide away. J is TRBJ2-5 and V is TRBV27; 9 nucleotides match TRBD1. Germline values: CDR1 MNHEY, CDR2 SMNVEV (reference sequence). The CDR3 covers 15 residues. CDR3 in DNA: TGTGCCAGCAGTTTAGGGGGACAGGGCCGAGAGACCGAGTACTTC. Translation: CASSLGGQGRETEYF.

V usage is TRBV4-2 and J usage is TRBJ2-5; the D gene could be TRBD1 or TRBD2 (5 bases each). This CDR3 spans 14 amino acids. Germline V lookup: CDR1 LGHNA, CDR2 YNFKEQ. The germline V and J ends were trimmed by 4 bases and 5 bases, with 14 bases remaining between them. As DNA, the CDR3 is TGTGCCAGCAGCCGGGGGATATACGATGAGACCCAGTACTTC. Amino acid sequence: CASSRGIYDETQYF.

This clonotype was detected ten times or more. The rearrangement joins TRBV2 to TRBJ2-3; 9 positions match TRBD1. This CDR3 comprises 12 residues. Germline V gene lookup returns CDR1 SNHLY and CDR2 FYNNEI. Trimming took 6 bases from V and 10 from J; bases not matched to a gene: 5. This chain's CDR3 is CASRPGTGPQYF. The CDR3 coding sequence is TGTGCCAGCAGGCCCGGGACAGGGCCGCAGTATTTT.

This clonotype was detected only a few times. V and J are TRBV7-8 and TRBJ1-1; the D gene is possibly TRBD1 (6 bases). V lost 2 bases to trimming and J lost 0 bases, with 13 bases between them. Germline V gene sequence: CDR1 SGHVS, CDR2 FQNEAQ. The CDR3 consists of 16 residues. CDR3 DNA: TGTGCCAGCAGCTTACCCCCGGGACACCTGAACACTGAAGCTTTCTTT. This encodes CASSLPPGHLNTEAFF.

The V and J genes are TRBV6-2 or TRBV6-3 and TRBJ2-5, with 12 bases lining up with TRBD2. CDR3 length: 15 residues. J gave up 5 bases and V 3 bases, and 4 bases lay outside the gene matches. Germline-derived CDR1 and CDR2 are MNHEY and SVGEGT. This CDR3 reads CASSYTGTSGETQYF. As DNA, the CDR3 is TGTGCCAGCAGTTATACCGGGACTAGCGGGGAGACCCAGTACTTC.

This clonotype was found a few times. The V gene is TRBV12-3 or TRBV12-4, the J gene TRBJ2-5, with a tentative D call TRBD2 (6 bases). The CDR3 length is 15 residues. Trimming cost V 7 bases and J 6 bases, with 21 bases left between them. CDR3 residues: CASTFATRVMKTQYF. The CDR3 region has the DNA TGTGCCAGCACCTTCGCGACTAGGGTCATGAAGACCCAGTACTTC.

This chain links TRBV5-6 with TRBJ1-6, with D uncertain. CDR1 and CDR2 from the germline V gene are SGHDT and YYEEEE. V was trimmed by 2 bases and J by 0 bases, leaving 12 bases between them. There are 17 residues in the CDR3. The CDR3 sequence is CASSFFRVSSYNSPLHF. The CDR3 nucleotides read TGTGCCAGCAGCTTTTTCCGGGTGAGCTCCTATAATTCACCCCTCCACTTT.

In this sample, this clonotype turned up a few times. The V and J genes are TRBV7-9 and TRBJ2-2; D ambiguous. The CDR3 contains 15 residues. Per germline, CDR1 SEHNR and CDR2 FQNEAQ (reference sequence). V shed 5 bases and J shed 0 bases, with 10 bases lying between them. The CDR3 region has the DNA TGTGCCAGCAGCCCCTACAGCGCGAACACCGGGGAGCTGTTTTTT. This encodes CASSPYSANTGELFF.

This clonotype was detected ten times or more. The rearrangement links TRBV5-1 to TRBJ2-3, with D unresolved. Germline CDR1 SGHRS, CDR2 YFSETQ. The CDR3 extends over 12 amino acids. V was clipped by 1 base and J by 6 bases, with 6 bases between them. CDR3 protein: CASSLTTDTQYF. The CDR3 coding sequence is TGCGCCAGCAGCTTGACCACGGATACGCAGTATTTT.

This clonotype was detected only a few times. The chain has TRBV14 and TRBJ1-4, with D maybe TRBD1 (5 bases). This CDR3 spans 16 amino acids. In germline, CDR1 is SGHDN, CDR2 FVKESK. Deletions cut 0 bases from V and 1 base from J, with 9 bases between. CDR3 residues: CASSQDQGGTNEKLFF. CDR3 DNA sequence: TGTGCCAGCAGCCAAGATCAGGGAGGAACTAATGAAAAACTGTTTTTT.

V gene TRBV7-2 combines with J gene TRBJ2-5, with TRBD2 as a possible D gene (6 bases). The CDR3 sequence is 15 residues long. CDR1 SGHTA and CDR2 FQGNSA come from the germline V gene. The ends were cut back, 1 base at V and 4 bases at J, with 13 bases in the middle. CDR3 loop: CASSLVGGALETQYF. CDR3 bases: TGTGCCAGCAGCTTAGTCGGGGGTGCTCTAGAGACCCAGTACTTC.

The table lists this clonotype with a few counts. DNA for the CDR3: TGCGCCAGCAGCTTGGATCCCATTGAGCAGTTCTTC. It yields the protein CASSLDPIEQFF. This chain uses TRBV5-1 with TRBJ2-1; no firm D call. The CDR3 consists of 12 residues. V lost 0 bases and J 9 bases, leaving 7 bases between the germline ends. Germline V gene sequence: CDR1 SGHRS, CDR2 YFSETQ.

This clonotype showed up many times. CDR3 sequence: CASSYGTTEAFF. The DNA for the CDR3 is TGTGCCAGCAGCTATGGGACCACTGAAGCTTTCTTT. The chain uses TRBV12-3 or TRBV12-4 and TRBJ1-1, with D tentatively TRBD1 (5 bases). This CDR3 contains 12 residues. Trimming took off 6 bases at V and 4 bases at J, with 9 bases between the two ends.

This clonotype was observed many times. The gene calls are TRBV12-3 or TRBV12-4 and TRBJ1-1, with 7 bases that match TRBD1. V trimming: 6 bases; J trimming: 5 bases; junction bases outside the gene matches: 9. This CDR3 region has 14 residues. The CDR3 here is CASSYQGVGTEAFF. The CDR3 DNA follows: TGTGCCAGCAGCTATCAGGGGGTTGGAACTGAAGCTTTCTTT.

The chain employs TRBV5-1 and TRBJ2-7; tentative D call: TRBD1 (7 bases). This CDR3 is built from 14 residues. V was clipped by 2 bases and J by 3 bases, with 12 bases between them. CDR1 and CDR2 (germline): SGHRS, YFSETQ. As DNA, the CDR3 is TGCGCCAGCAGCTTCAGGGGGGAGTTCTACGAGCAGTACTTC. Translated: CASSFRGEFYEQYF.

This clonotype was seen only a few times. The chain carries TRBV6-5 and TRBJ1-5, with TRBD1 as a possible D gene (6 bases). The CDR3 loop spans 16 amino acids. Germline assignment: CDR1 MNHEY and CDR2 SVGAGI. The V and J ends lost 2 bases and 4 bases respectively, with 15 bases between them. CDR3 bases: TGTGCCAGCAGTTACGGGGACAATTACCCGAATCAGCCCCAGCATTTT. This sequence encodes CASSYGDNYPNQPQHF.

This rearrangement joins TRBV11-2 to TRBJ1-5, with a possible D match to TRBD1 (5 bases). The V and J ends lost 5 bases and 6 bases respectively, with 14 bases between them. CDR1 and CDR2 (germline): SGHAT, FQNNGV. This CDR3 spans 14 amino acids. For the CDR3, the DNA is TGTGCCAGCAGCCCGGGGGGGGAGTTTCAGCCCCAGCATTTT. Its protein is CASSPGGEFQPQHF.

This clonotype was detected a few times. The chain uses TRBV12-3 or TRBV12-4 and TRBJ2-2; TRBD1 matches 9 bases. V lost 5 bases to trimming and J lost 6 bases; unmatched junction nucleotides: 1. This CDR3 has 13 amino acids. DNA of the CDR3: TGTGCCAGCAGTAGACAGGGGGCCGGGGAGCTGTTTTTT. This translates into CASSRQGAGELFF.

V is TRBV7-9 and J is TRBJ1-4; D is uncertain. The V end lost 1 base, the J end lost 3 bases, and 12 bases lay between the germline ends. This CDR3 comprises 16 residues. CDR1 and CDR2 (germline): SEHNR, FQNEAQ (reference sequence). CDR3 residues: CASSLVLSSANEKLFF. The CDR3 nucleotides read TGTGCCAGCAGCTTAGTCTTGTCCAGCGCTAATGAAAAACTGTTTTTT.